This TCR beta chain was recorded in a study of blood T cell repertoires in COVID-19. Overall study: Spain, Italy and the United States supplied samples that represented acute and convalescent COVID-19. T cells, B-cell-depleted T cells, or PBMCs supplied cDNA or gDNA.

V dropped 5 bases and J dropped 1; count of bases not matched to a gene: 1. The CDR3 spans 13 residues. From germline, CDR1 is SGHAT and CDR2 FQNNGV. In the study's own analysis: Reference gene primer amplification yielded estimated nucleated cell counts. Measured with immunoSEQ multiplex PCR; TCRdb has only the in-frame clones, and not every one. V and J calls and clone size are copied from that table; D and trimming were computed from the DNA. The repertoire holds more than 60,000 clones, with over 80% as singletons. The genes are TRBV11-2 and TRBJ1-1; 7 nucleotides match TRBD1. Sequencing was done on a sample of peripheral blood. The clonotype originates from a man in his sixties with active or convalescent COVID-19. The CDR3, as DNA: TGTGCCAGCAGCCGGGACAGGAACACTGAAGCTTTCTTT. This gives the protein CASSRDRNTEAFF.